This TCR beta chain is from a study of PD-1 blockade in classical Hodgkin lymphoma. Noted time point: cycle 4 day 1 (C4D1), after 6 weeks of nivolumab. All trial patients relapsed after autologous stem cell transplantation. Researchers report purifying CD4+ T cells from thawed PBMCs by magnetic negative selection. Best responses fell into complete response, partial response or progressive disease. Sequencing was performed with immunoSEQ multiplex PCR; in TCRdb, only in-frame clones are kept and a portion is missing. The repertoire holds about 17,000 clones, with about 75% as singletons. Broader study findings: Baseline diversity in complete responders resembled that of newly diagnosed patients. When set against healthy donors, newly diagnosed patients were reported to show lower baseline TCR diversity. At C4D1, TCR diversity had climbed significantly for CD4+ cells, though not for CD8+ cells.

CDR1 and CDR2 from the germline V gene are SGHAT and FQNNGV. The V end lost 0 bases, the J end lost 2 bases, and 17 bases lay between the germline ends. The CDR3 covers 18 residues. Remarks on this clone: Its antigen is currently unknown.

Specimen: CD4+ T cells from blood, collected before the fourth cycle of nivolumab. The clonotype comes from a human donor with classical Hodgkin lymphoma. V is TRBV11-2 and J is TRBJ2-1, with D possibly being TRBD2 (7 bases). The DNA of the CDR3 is TGTGCCAGCAGCTTAGATCCGTTGGGAGGGGGACCCTACAATGAGCAGTTCTTC. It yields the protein CASSLDPLGGGPYNEQFF.